One and the same sample provided the 30 T cell receptor beta chains below, sequenced in a study of early T cells in non-severe SARS-CoV-2 infection (dated by TCRdb to about 2021). The method was 5' RACE. Sequencing relied on a NextSeq 500. Clones were called with MiXCR by TCRdb after fastp trimmed the public reads at Q25, and only in-frame beta chains were retained. For every CDR3 protein sequence, its rows merge into one entry that carries the most common genes and DNA. Recorded for this sample are 60,000 to 65,000 distinct CDR3 sequences; around 13% of them occurred a single time. Roughly 4% of the sample goes to the ten largest clones. The sample consisted of whole blood. These receptors were taken from an adult who was a healthcare worker with PCR-confirmed SARS-CoV-2 infection or an uninfected control (not recorded which).

As to this clonotype: Since a much larger clone is just one base distant, this may be a read error. The J gene is TRBJ1-4, the V gene TRBV27; 7 bases are shared with TRBD1. The germline V gene encodes CDR1 MNHEY and CDR2 SMNVEV (reference sequence). CDR3 size: 13 residues. The CDR3 loop is CASSDRVGEKLYF. For the CDR3, the DNA is TGTGCCAGCAGCGACAGGGTTGGGGAAAAACTGTATTTT.

This sequence joins TRBV30 and TRBJ1-5; D is ambiguous. CDR1 is GTSNPN, CDR2 SVGIG, per germline (reference sequence). Trimming shortened V by 8 bases and J by 4 bases, and 12 bases separated the two germline ends. The CDR3 is 12 residues long. The CDR3 region has the DNA TGTGCCGGCTCCTTGGGGAATCAGCCCCAGCATTTT. It yields the protein CAGSLGNQPQHF.

Remarks on this clonotype: The junction differs from germline at one of its ends, possibly a read error. The genes are TRBV18 and TRBJ2-5; D uncertain. The CDR3 extends over 14 amino acids. Germline lookup yields CDR1 KGHSH and CDR2 LQKENI. The CDR3, as DNA: TGTGCCAGCTCTCCGGGTCACCCTCAAGGGACCCAGTACTTC. This encodes CASSPGHPQGTQYF.

The rearrangement uses TRBV28 and TRBJ2-5; no clear D. The CDR3 length is 11 residues. V dropped 8 bases and J dropped 5 bases, with 9 bases sitting between them. Per the germline V gene, CDR1 is MDHEN and CDR2 is SYDVKM. As DNA, the CDR3 is TGTGCCAGCGGCTTATCGGAGACCCAGTACTTC. Residues: CASGLSETQYF.

The chain couples TRBV6-5 to TRBJ2-7; no clear D gene. This CDR3 comprises 13 residues. V was clipped by 0 bases and J by 3 bases, with 6 bases between them. Germline CDR1 is MNHEY and CDR2 is SVGAGI. The CDR3 DNA reads as TGTGCCAGCAGTTACTCTATTGACTACGAGCAGTACTTC. This codes for CASSYSIDYEQYF.

This clonotype was seen ten or more times. V usage is TRBV11-2 and J usage is TRBJ2-3, with no clear D. The V end lost 1 base, the J end lost 3 bases, and 5 bases lay between the germline ends. From germline, CDR1 is SGHAT and CDR2 FQNNGV. This CDR3 comprises 13 residues. The CDR3 loop is CASSLVATDTQYF. CDR3 DNA sequence: TGTGCCAGCAGCTTAGTCGCAACAGATACGCAGTATTTT.

This clonotype was counted ten times or more. V and J are TRBV11-2 and TRBJ2-1; tentatively, D is TRBD1 (6 bases). The CDR3 has 14 residues. Germline-derived CDR1 and CDR2 are SGHAT and FQNNGV. V was shortened by 1 base and J by 5 bases, with 9 bases between the two germline ends. CDR3 sequence reads: CASSLGQVNNEQFF. The CDR3 DNA follows: TGTGCCAGCAGCTTAGGACAGGTCAACAATGAGCAGTTCTTC.

The V call is TRBV5-1, the J call TRBJ2-3; a possible D gene is TRBD2 (5 bases). The CDR3 totals 14 residues. Per germline, CDR1 SGHRS and CDR2 YFSETQ. Between the trimmed V and J ends, which lost 2 bases and 5 bases, there was a span of 12 bases. CDR3 nucleotide sequence: TGCGCCAGCAGCTTACGGAGCGGTGGAGATACGCAGTATTTT. Translated: CASSLRSGGDTQYF.

This clonotype was counted many times. The chain carries TRBV20-1 and TRBJ1-4; D might be TRBD1 (5 bases). This CDR3 has 12 amino acids. Between the trimmed V and J ends, which lost 6 bases and 8 bases, there was a span of 13 bases. Germline-derived CDR1 and CDR2 are DFQATT and SNEGSKA (reference sequence). CDR3 sequence reads: CSAAGGDEKLFF. The CDR3 nucleotides read TGCAGTGCAGCGGGAGGGGACGAAAAACTGTTTTTT.

This clonotype was counted ten times or more. The chain joins TRBV3-1 to TRBJ2-5, with D unclear. Trimming left V 2 bases short and J 1 base short, with 2 bases between. CDR3 length: 12 residues. Germline V CDR1 and CDR2: LGHDT, YNNKEL (reference sequence). CDR3 sequence: CASSQLQETQYF. The DNA of the CDR3 is TGTGCCAGCAGCCAACTCCAAGAGACCCAGTACTTC.

There are a few counts of this clonotype. The rearrangement joins TRBV6-2 or TRBV6-3 to TRBJ2-1; 14 bases match TRBD2. J gave up 6 bases and V 4 bases, and 8 bases lay outside the gene matches. Looked up from germline, CDR1 is MNHEY and CDR2 is SVGEGT. This CDR3 comprises 17 residues. The CDR3 DNA reads as TGTGCCAGCAGTTTGACTAGCGGGGGGGCTGGTGGCAATGAGCAGTTCTTC. It translates to CASSLTSGGAGGNEQFF.

This clonotype was detected many times. V gene TRBV7-2 combines with J gene TRBJ1-5, with 7 bases fitting TRBD1. With 5 bases clipped from V and 0 bases from J, the junction kept 13 bases outside the gene matches. The CDR3 contains 18 residues. Germline V gives CDR1 SGHTA, CDR2 FQGNSA. DNA for the CDR3: TGTGCCAGCAGCCCGACAGGGCTAACCATATATAGCAATCAGCCCCAGCATTTT. It is translated as CASSPTGLTIYSNQPQHF.

This rearrangement joins TRBV15 to TRBJ2-3; 9 bases line up with TRBD1. The CDR3 extends over 15 amino acids. Germline V gene sequence: CDR1 LNHNV, CDR2 YYDKDF (reference sequence). Germline trimming cut 4 bases from V and 2 bases from J; bases unmatched to any gene: 4. The CDR3 reads CATSTRDRDTDTQYF. Here the CDR3 DNA reads TGTGCCACCAGCACCCGGGACAGGGACACAGATACGCAGTATTTT. Looking up the rest from reference TRBV15 and TRBJ2-3 gives the full variable domain: DAMVIQNPRYQVTQFGKPVTLSCSQTLNHNVMYWYQQKSSQAPKLLFHYYDKDFNNEADTPDNFQSRRPNTSFCFLDIRSPGLGDTAMYLCATSTRDRDTDTQYFGPGTRLTVL.

This clonotype was found a few times. The chain is built from TRBV19 and TRBJ1-4; D not resolved. Trimming shortened V by 3 bases and J by 7 bases, and 15 bases separated the two germline ends. From germline, CDR1 is LNHDA and CDR2 SQIVND (reference sequence). The CDR3 runs to 15 residues. CDR3 nucleotide sequence: TGTGCCAGTAGTATGAGTAGCCGGGAGGCTGAAAAACTGTTTTTT. This gives the protein CASSMSSREAEKLFF.

This clonotype has at least ten counts. This sequence joins TRBV18 and TRBJ2-3; D possibly corresponds to TRBD2 (6 bases). Germline loops: CDR1 KGHSH, CDR2 LQKENI. V gave up 0 bases and J gave up 3 bases, with 7 bases separating them. The CDR3 has 14 residues. The CDR3 reads CASSPPEGTDTQYF. The CDR3 nucleotides read TGTGCCAGCTCACCACCGGAGGGTACAGATACGCAGTATTTT.

This clonotype came up many times. The rearrangement joins TRBV7-6 to TRBJ1-4; tentatively, D is TRBD1 (5 bases). The CDR3 totals 15 residues. Trimming left V 5 bases short and J 3 bases short, with 13 bases between. From germline, CDR1 is SGHVS and CDR2 FNYEAQ. In DNA form, the CDR3 reads TGTGCCAGCAGCCTCCAGGGAATGGCTAATGAAAAACTGTTTTTT. Translating it yields CASSLQGMANEKLFF. Based on the CDR3 plus reference TRBV7-6 and TRBJ1-4, the full variable domain is GAGVSQSPRYKVTKRGQDVALRCDPISGHVSLYWYRQALGQGPEFLTYFNYEAQQDKSGLPNDRFSAERPEGSISTLTIQRTEQRDSAMYRCASSLQGMANEKLFFGSGTQLSVL.

This clonotype was detected many times. The gene calls are TRBV30 and TRBJ1-2, with D uncertain. From germline, CDR1 is GTSNPN and CDR2 SVGIG (reference sequence). V was cut by 6 bases and J by 4 bases, with 12 bases left in between. The CDR3 loop spans 12 amino acids. The CDR3 is CACGRHSYGYTF. Here the CDR3 DNA reads TGTGCCTGCGGGCGACATTCCTATGGCTACACCTTC.

This clonotype was recorded many times. V gene TRBV6-1 combines with J gene TRBJ1-5; maybe TRBD1 (5 bases). The germline gives CDR1 MNHNS, CDR2 SASEGT. The germline V and J ends were trimmed by 2 bases and 6 bases, with 11 bases remaining between them. This CDR3 is 14 amino acids long. CDR3: CASSEFLGVQPQHF. The CDR3 nucleotides are TGTGCCAGCAGTGAATTCTTAGGGGTTCAGCCCCAGCATTTT.

V usage is TRBV20-1 and J usage is TRBJ2-7; 8 nucleotides line up with TRBD2. V shed 5 bases and J 2 bases; nucleotides not matched to a gene: 11. The CDR3 spans 15 residues. Germline V gene sequence: CDR1 DFQATT, CDR2 SNEGSKA (reference sequence). For the CDR3, the DNA is TGCAGTGCTTTAGAGGTGGTAGCGGGGCCCTACGAGCAGTACTTC. It codes for CSALEVVAGPYEQYF.

In its sample, this clonotype was seen a few times. This rearrangement joins TRBV29-1 to TRBJ2-7, with a tentative D call TRBD2 (5 bases). The CDR3 has 16 residues. The germline V gene has CDR1 SQVTM and CDR2 ANQGSEA. V was trimmed by 4 bases and J by 2 bases, leaving 21 bases between them. CDR3 sequence reads: CSVVSGRGLQTYEQYF. The CDR3, as DNA: TGCAGCGTTGTTTCGGGCCGGGGTCTGCAAACCTACGAGCAGTACTTC.

This clonotype was observed a single time. The chain combines TRBV29-1 with TRBJ2-7, with 7 positions matching TRBD2. The CDR3 runs to 14 residues. The trim removed 1 base at V and 9 bases at J, leaving 12 bases unmatched. Germline V gene data show CDR1 as SQVTM and CDR2 as ANQGSEA. CDR3 region: CSVEAGGGATGQYF. The CDR3 DNA sequence: TGCAGCGTTGAAGCCGGGGGAGGGGCGACCGGGCAGTACTTC.

This rearrangement joins TRBV24-1 to TRBJ1-5; no definite D call. The V gene's germline CDR1 is KGHDR and CDR2 SFDVKD. The CDR3 runs to 14 residues. V lost 9 bases and J lost 2, with 13 bases in between. The CDR3 DNA sequence: TGTGCCACCCGTGCCTCCCCAGGCAATCAGCCCCAGCATTTT. This translates into CATRASPGNQPQHF.

Only a few counts were recorded for this clonotype. The rearrangement joins TRBV7-8 to TRBJ1-5, with TRBD1 as a possible D gene (5 bases). This CDR3 has 14 residues. The V end lost 1 base, the J end lost 3 bases, and 7 bases lay between the germline ends. The V gene's germline CDR1 is SGHVS and CDR2 FQNEAQ. The CDR3 sequence: CASSLGQYNQPQHF. The CDR3 bases are TGTGCCAGCAGCTTAGGACAGTACAATCAGCCCCAGCATTTT.

The chain joins TRBV5-6 to TRBJ2-1; no definite D call. Per germline, CDR1 SGHDT and CDR2 YYEEEE. This CDR3 has 15 residues. V dropped 0 bases and J dropped 4 bases, with 11 bases sitting between them. Here the CDR3 reads CASSLGVIGYNEQFF. The CDR3 region has the DNA TGTGCCAGCAGCTTGGGAGTTATTGGATACAATGAGCAGTTCTTC.

The table lists this clonotype with many counts. The chain is built from TRBV10-3 and TRBJ2-5, with D unresolved. The CDR3 extends over 15 amino acids. The ends were cut back, 7 bases at V and 4 bases at J, with 19 bases in the middle. Germline CDR1 reads ENHRY; CDR2 reads SYGVKD. The CDR3 reads CAINPTGRAGETQYF. For the CDR3, the DNA is TGTGCCATCAATCCTACCGGTAGGGCAGGAGAGACCCAGTACTTC.

This chain links TRBV7-2 with TRBJ2-1; D is undetermined. The CDR3 length is 13 residues. The V gene's germline CDR1 is SGHTA and CDR2 FQGNSA. V was pared by 3 bases and J by 10 bases, with 13 bases between. In nucleotides, the CDR3 is TGTGCCAGCAGCTTTGTAACTTCGAGCGAGCAGTTCTTC. Its translation is CASSFVTSSEQFF.

The genes are TRBV6-6 and TRBJ1-1; D gene unclear. CDR3 length equals 10 residues. Trimming removed 8 bases from V and 1 base from J, with 2 bases in between. Germline CDR1 and CDR2: MNHNY and SVGAGI (reference sequence). The chain's CDR3 is CASGNTEAFF. CDR3 coding DNA: TGTGCCAGCGGGAACACTGAAGCTTTCTTT.

By frequency in the sample, this clonotype is medium-sized (0.01 to 0.1%). The genes are TRBV20-1 and TRBJ2-5; TRBD2 might be the D (5 bases). V lost 3 bases and J 5 bases, leaving 16 bases between the germline ends. The germline V gene encodes CDR1 DFQATT and CDR2 SNEGSKA (reference sequence). CDR3 size: 14 residues. This CDR3 is CSASGVTQSETQYF. In nucleotides, the CDR3 is TGCAGTGCTAGCGGGGTAACCCAATCGGAGACCCAGTACTTC.

The V call is TRBV7-2, the J call TRBJ2-2, with a possible D match to TRBD1 (5 bases). The CDR3 length is 14 residues. Trimming cost V 6 bases and J 3 bases, with 11 bases left between them. CDR1 and CDR2 from the germline V gene are SGHTA and FQGNSA. This CDR3 is CASSQGSYTGELFF. CDR3 nucleotide sequence: TGTGCCAGCAGTCAGGGATCGTACACCGGGGAGCTGTTTTTT.

This clonotype was recorded at least ten times. This rearrangement joins TRBV11-2 to TRBJ2-7; D may match TRBD1 or TRBD2 (5 bases each). The V and J ends lost 1 base and 0 bases respectively, with 7 bases between them. The V gene's germline CDR1 is SGHAT and CDR2 FQNNGV. The CDR3 length is 14 residues. The CDR3 region has the DNA TGTGCCAGCAGCTTAGGGGGGAACTCCTACGAGCAGTACTTC. Its protein product is CASSLGGNSYEQYF. The entire variable domain, with the rest obtained from reference TRBV11-2 and TRBJ2-7, is as follows: EAGVAQSPRYKIIEKRQSVAFWCNPISGHATLYWYQQILGQGPKLLIQFQNNGVVDDSQLPKDRFSAERLKGVDSTLKIQPAKLEDSAVYLCASSLGGNSYEQYFGPGTRLTVT.